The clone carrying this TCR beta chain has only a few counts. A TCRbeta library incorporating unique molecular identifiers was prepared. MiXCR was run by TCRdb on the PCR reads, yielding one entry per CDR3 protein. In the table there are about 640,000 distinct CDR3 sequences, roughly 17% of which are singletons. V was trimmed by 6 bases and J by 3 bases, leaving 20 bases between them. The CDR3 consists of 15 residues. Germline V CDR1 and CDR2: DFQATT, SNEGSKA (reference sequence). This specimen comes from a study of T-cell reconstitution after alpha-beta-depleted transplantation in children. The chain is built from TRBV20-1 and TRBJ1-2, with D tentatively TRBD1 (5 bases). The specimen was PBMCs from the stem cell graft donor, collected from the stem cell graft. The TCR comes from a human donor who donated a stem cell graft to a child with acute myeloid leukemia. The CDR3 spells CSARPTGASDYGYTF. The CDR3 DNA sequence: TGCAGTGCCAGGCCCACAGGAGCCTCTGACTATGGCTACACCTTC.